This T cell receptor beta chain is from a study of cytomegalovirus exposure and HLA in healthy donors (dated by TCRdb to about 2017). Notes on the research overall: An earlier analysis of 587 of the donors reported 276 Gb of sequence data and roughly 120 million unique TCR beta sequences obtained from about 179 million T cells. A later analysis re-examined previously published TCR beta repertoires from just over 650 donors and added high-resolution HLA genotyping to investigate patterns of TCR occurrence. Along with the roughly 710-subject first cohort, a separate validation cohort of about 110 different subjects was used. An early release that covered roughly 600 HLA-typed donors contained approximately 300 gigabases of sequencing data and tens of millions of unique TCR sequences. A later genetic analysis used genome-wide SNP genotypes for 398 of the 666 donors, treating that subset as a discovery cohort. In an earlier analysis of 587 of the donors, high-throughput TCR beta sequencing was used to judge whether each TCR beta V gene segment behaved as functional or pseudogenic. Alongside the repertoire data, information on donor age, sex, ethnicity and CMV serostatus was compiled. All discovery cohort repertoires had been generated on a single sequencing platform. The number of donors typed differed by locus, with roughly 629-640 for A, B, C, DRB1 and DQB1, around 560 for DQA1, approximately 570 for DPA1, and about 450 for DPB1. The study profiled the T cell repertoires of hundreds of subjects by immunosequencing and related them to cytomegalovirus serostatus. Four or five DR-DQ haplotypes were treated as single units for association and clustering because of strong linkage in the cohort. To predict cytomegalovirus infection status, the study brought together high-throughput TCR immunosequencing, statistical association of individual TCRs with disease status, and machine learning. The genetic ancestry cluster associated with self-reported Caucasian donors included about 81% of the approximately 410 genotyped donors. The study was designed to test whether signatures of past pathogen exposure could be identified by cataloging public T cell receptors. On average, 235,054 unique TCR beta nucleotide sequences were sequenced per donor among roughly 430 genotyped donors of the cohort, with 15% to 20% of those sequences being non-productive. Class I and class II HLA loci were covered by the typing at four-digit resolution. The later analysis used no new phenotypic data to find candidate immune exposures, relying instead on TCR beta sequences and their occurrence across donors.

The library was made by the immunoSEQ multiplex PCR assay. For the multiplex PCR, a mixture combining 60 forward primers for TCR Vbeta segments and 13 reverse primers for TCR Jbeta segments was used. A multiplex PCR assay on genomic DNA amplified the CDR3 region of rearranged TCR beta genes. The Illumina HiSeq System was used to sequence the amplified TCR beta libraries as 87-base-pair reads. The paper's processing steps were these. In a later analysis, 70 million to 95 million unique TCR beta chains were counted across the 650 to 750 repertoires, and some 10 million of these chains were shared by at least two donors. A nearest-neighbor algorithm error-corrected the raw reads and collapsed the reads into unique sequences, merging closely related sequences to remove PCR and sequencing errors. CDR3 sequences were aligned to IMGT reference sequences to assign V, D and J gene segments. Each retained sequence needed at least a six-nucleotide match to both a V gene segment and a J gene segment. A rearrangement was called productive if the CDR3 had no stop codons and remained in frame with V and J, and every other rearrangement was called non-productive. CDR3 was defined according to IMGT convention as the region running from the second conserved V-encoded cysteine to the conserved J-encoded phenylalanine. In an earlier analysis of just under 600 of the donors, sequences lacking an unambiguous match to a single V gene segment were excluded. In an earlier analysis of 587 of the donors, V segments were called functional above 56.7% productive rearrangements and were called segregating when the between-donor standard deviation exceeded 5%. A statistical classification framework was built for diagnosing cytomegalovirus status from the catalog of TCR beta chain sequences. V and J gene assignment, in a later analysis, came from comparing TCR nucleotide sequences with IMGT/GENE-DB human TR gene sequences. The TCRdist pipeline was used in a later analysis to assign CDR3 sequences and most-parsimonious VDJ recombination scenarios. In a later analysis, each TCR beta chain was defined by its CDR3 amino acid sequence together with its V-gene family, and reads without a unique V-gene family were excluded. A later analysis removed 500 to 600 highly shared, low-generation-probability nucleotide sequences to deal with suspected cross-contamination and a sequencing artifact. A later analysis calculated a clonal expansion index for each public chain from normalized within-repertoire ranks of inferred template counts. In a later analysis, generation probabilities were computed using a VDJ recombination model fitted to out-of-frame rearrangements, and the results were checked against IGoR. A later analysis scored TCR-TCR, TCR-HLA and TCR-CMV co-occurrence with hypergeometric tests, applying a repertoire-size bias correction to TCR pairs. To estimate false discovery rates, a later analysis permuted the HLA or CMV assignments 20 times. In a later analysis, co-occurring TCRs were grouped using DBSCAN, with TCRdist sequence similarity added in when clustering inside HLA-allele-positive subsets. Repertoires with fewer than 30,000 or more than 120,000 public chains were left out of co-occurrence clustering, as were five repertoires with anomalous nucleotide sharing. TCRdb provides this immuneACCESS table in a form limited to in-frame rearrangements. Some clones are lacking; in checked studies, under half of them reflect an unresolved V gene, and why the rest are absent is not known. V and J calls and clone size come straight from that table; D and trimming were deduced from the DNA. The record for this sample contains around 150,000 clones. The ten top clones hold roughly 1.3% of the sample.

In the case of this clone: Its antigen is not yet known.

CDR3 length: 16 amino acids, cysteine to phenylalanine. The DNA shown is the 48-base CDR3, in frame from base 1. Trimming at the junction amounts to 2 bases on V and 0 bases on J, and the germline ends lie 11 bases apart. The CDR1 and CDR2 encoded by the germline V gene are KGHSH and LQKENI. The cohort comprised around 690 healthy bone marrow donors. All cohort members were sampled while nominally healthy, although unrecorded immune exposures were likely present. The donor tested CMV seronegative and was one of the 352 seronegative cohort members. A peripheral blood sample was provided by each donor, and peripheral blood mononuclear cells were used for TCR beta sequencing. Genomic DNA was extracted from the blood cell samples with the Qiagen DNeasy Blood Extraction Kit. General conclusions and limits of the study: The only immune exposure information available for the cohort was CMV serostatus. In vitro tests confirmed that a few of the cytomegalovirus-associated TCR beta chains recognize cytomegalovirus antigens. When HLA alleles, especially DR and DQ, strongly co-occurred, attributing TCR associations to individual alleles was difficult. Because counts were too low, seventeen rarely observed V segments, including chromosome 9 orphons, were excluded from the earlier analysis of about 500 of the donors. At a false discovery rate of 0.05, a later analysis linked 16,951 TCR beta sequences to specific HLA alleles. The authors suggested that the approach could potentially be generalized to other disease states and immunological phenotypes. A later analysis reported that several top co-occurrence clusters appeared linked to parvovirus B19, influenza, CMV and Epstein-Barr virus. A cluster of highly shared sequence variants was judged likely to be a technical artifact of the sequencing pipeline. Correlated functional status among segregating V segments might reflect linkage disequilibrium, but an unknown experimental factor could not be ruled out. Some IMGT-functional V segments, including TRBV6-2 and TRBV6-3, could not be distinguished by the 87-base-pair reads and were therefore excluded. Only TCR beta chains were sequenced in this cohort, and the absence of alpha or paired-chain data limited detectable features. In a later analysis, the rate of TCR association differed among HLA loci, with DRB1 alleles having the most associated TCRs and HLA-C alleles having the fewest. Presence/absence analyses assumed roughly uniform sequencing depth across donors, an assumption that may not hold. Most TCR sequences were seen in very few donors, while some public TCRs were found in many individuals. A further reported finding was that TCR beta sequences accurately predicted the HLA-A and HLA-B alleles for most subjects in the first cohort. A later genetic analysis reported fewer N-insertions in productive TCRs among donors in an Asian-associated ancestry cluster than the roughly 700-donor mean. Because some donors lacked HLA typing at each locus, the association tests relied only on the typed subset. Compared with equally common non-associated chains, HLA-associated TCR beta chains in a later analysis were more clonally expanded and had lower generation probabilities. A later genetic analysis associated a missense DCLRE1C variant with V-gene and J-gene trimming of TCR beta chains, and an independent cohort replicated the association. An earlier analysis of some 560 of the donors showed that most TCR beta V segments appeared in productive rearrangements either about 90% or about 30% of the time, which broadly matched IMGT annotations. According to a later analysis, most CMV-associated TCR beta chains appeared to be HLA-restricted, and the HLA associations seemed to be driven largely by CMV exposure. Cytomegalovirus status was reported to be diagnosed by the classifier with high specificity and sensitivity in both the original and validation cohorts. In the study, around 150 TCR beta chains were listed as associated with cytomegalovirus.

The chain is assembled from TRBV18 and TRBJ2-1; the D gene is perhaps TRBD2, on 6 matching bases. Material for sequencing was PBMCs. This sequence originates from a woman aged 55-75 years in good health and CMV-seronegative. The CDR3 has the sequence CASSPSFGGSYNEQFF. The DNA sequence is given as TGTGCCAGCTCACCAAGCTTCGGGGGCTCCTACAATGAGCAGTTCTTC.